This TCR beta chain was recovered during a study of CD8 T cells in ankylosing spondylitis. TCRdb analysed the 5' RACE reads with MiXCR anew, one entry per CDR3 protein. The profile shows roughly 240,000 distinct CDR3 sequences, 7% to 10% of them singletons. CDR3 length: 13 amino acids. From germline, CDR1 is MNHEY and CDR2 SVGEGT. Losses at the gene ends were 8 bases for V and 5 bases for J; bases not matched to a gene: 8. This clonotype was picked up many times. The receptor was derived from a female donor with ankylosing spondylitis or in good health (not recorded which). The sample taken for sequencing was blood, either unsorted or a sorted T cell fraction (not recorded which). The chain uses TRBV6-2 or TRBV6-3 and TRBJ2-5; 7 nucleotides line up with TRBD1. CDR3 amino acids: CASGHRGPETQYF. The CDR3 bases are TGTGCCAGCGGCCACAGGGGACCCGAGACCCAGTACTTC.